The 23 T cell receptor beta chains below come from one sample, sequenced in a study of cytomegalovirus exposure and HLA in healthy donors. PCR primers comprised 60 Vbeta and 13 Jbeta primers. TCRdb's copy holds only in-frame clones and misses some; the assay was immunoSEQ multiplex PCR. The profile shows about 180,000 clones, approximately 84% of them singletons. The sample consisted of PBMCs. The receptors here all came from a girl aged 10 to 17 in good health and CMV-seropositive.

The chain uses TRBV14 and TRBJ2-5; D is unresolved. The CDR3 has 15 residues. V lost 1 base to trimming and J lost 3 bases, with 12 bases between them. Germline V CDR1 and CDR2: SGHDN, FVKESK. In DNA form, the CDR3 reads TGTGCCAGCAGCCAAGTAGCTGGGTGGGAAGAGACCCAGTACTTC. Its protein is CASSQVAGWEETQYF.

This chain links TRBV27 with TRBJ2-1, with 8 bases fitting TRBD2. Trimming removed 4 bases from V and 6 bases from J; junction bases left unmatched: 8. The CDR3 contains 15 residues. CDR1 is MNHEY and CDR2 is SMNVEV in the germline V gene (reference sequence). The CDR3 coding sequence is TGTGCCAGCAGTTCGATAGCGGGGAAGAGCAATGAGCAGTTCTTC. Encoded protein: CASSSIAGKSNEQFF.

This chain uses TRBV7-9 with TRBJ2-1, with TRBD2 matching 12 bases. J gave up 8 bases and V 7 bases, and 15 bases lay outside the gene matches. The CDR3 loop spans 17 amino acids. Germline CDR1 reads SEHNR; CDR2 reads FQNEAQ (reference sequence). The DNA for the CDR3 is TGTGCCAGCACCCGCGGGCTAGCGGGGGGGCATCTGGATGAGCAGTTCTTC. Its translation is CASTRGLAGGHLDEQFF.

This CDR3 is CASSYSTTSGGHEQFF. The CDR3 nucleotides are TGTGCCAGCAGTTACTCGACAACTAGCGGGGGCCATGAGCAGTTCTTC. The genes are TRBV6-5 and TRBJ2-1; 11 nucleotides line up with TRBD2. The CDR3 is 16 amino acids. The V gene end was trimmed by 0 bases and the J gene end by 8 bases; junction bases not matched to a gene: 6. Looked up from germline, CDR1 is MNHEY and CDR2 is SVGAGI.

This chain connects TRBV10-3 to TRBJ1-2; D call uncertain. This CDR3 has 15 amino acids. The germline V gene encodes CDR1 ENHRY and CDR2 SYGVKD. Trimming stripped 6 bases from V and 5 bases from J, with 19 bases between. The CDR3 DNA is TGTGCCATCAGGGATTCCGCGCGGGTCGCTTATGGCTACACCTTC. Translated: CAIRDSARVAYGYTF.

V and J are TRBV6-6 and TRBJ2-3, with a possible D match to TRBD2 (5 bases). The CDR3 contains 15 residues. The germline CDR1 and CDR2 sequences are MNHNY and SVGAGI (reference sequence). V was cut by 2 bases and J by 0 bases, with 9 bases left in between. CDR3 amino acids: CASSYIRESTDTQYF. The CDR3 DNA is TGTGCCAGCAGTTACATCCGGGAAAGCACAGATACGCAGTATTTT.

The chain employs TRBV4-2 and TRBJ1-6; no clear D gene. With 7 bases removed from V and 0 bases from J, the gap between germline ends came to 13 bases. The CDR3 length is 16 residues. Germline CDR1 LGHNA, CDR2 YNFKEQ. In DNA form, the CDR3 reads TGTGCCAGCAACCCGGCGGCGAGCTCCTATAATTCACCCCTCCACTTT. Its translation is CASNPAASSYNSPLHF.

The V gene is TRBV6-1, the J gene TRBJ2-7; 7 positions agree with TRBD2. The CDR3 contains 14 residues. J gave up 2 bases and V 3 bases, and 4 bases lay outside the gene matches. The germline CDR1 and CDR2 sequences are MNHNS and SASEGT. Here the CDR3 DNA reads TGTGCCAGCAGTGACCAGCGGGGAACCTACGAGCAGTACTTC. It is translated as CASSDQRGTYEQYF.

V gene TRBV19 combines with J gene TRBJ1-3; possibly TRBD1 for D (5 bases). The CDR3 length is 14 residues. Germline V lookup: CDR1 LNHDA, CDR2 SQIVND (reference sequence). V was trimmed by 5 bases and J by 3 bases, leaving 11 bases between them. The CDR3 DNA reads as TGTGCCAGTAGTCGTCGACAGAATGGAAACACCATATATTTT. Its protein product is CASSRRQNGNTIYF.

The rearrangement uses TRBV9 and TRBJ1-6, with 8 nucleotides matching TRBD1. V lost 0 bases, J lost 6 bases, and 2 bases stayed unmatched. This CDR3 spans 15 amino acids. Germline CDR1 reads SGDLS; CDR2 reads YYNGEE. The CDR3 loop is CASSVAGGPNSPLHF. The CDR3 DNA sequence: TGTGCCAGCAGCGTAGCAGGGGGCCCTAATTCACCCCTCCACTTT.

The chain's CDR3 is CASSRGDGGYTF. The CDR3 nucleotides are TGTGCCAGTAGTCGGGGGGATGGCGGCTACACCTTC. This chain joins TRBV19 and TRBJ1-2; tentatively, D is TRBD1 (5 bases). Trimming stripped 5 bases from V and 8 bases from J, with 12 bases between. CDR1 is LNHDA, CDR2 SQIVND, per germline (reference sequence). The CDR3 runs to 12 residues.

The CDR3 here is CASRGSSNYGYTF. The CDR3 nucleotides read TGTGCCAGCAGAGGGAGTTCCAACTATGGCTACACCTTC. The chain joins TRBV6-4 to TRBJ1-2; D remains ambiguous. CDR1 and CDR2 from the germline V gene are MRHNA and SNTAGT. The V and J ends lost 6 bases and 2 bases respectively, with 10 bases between them. CDR3 length: 13 amino acids.

This clone appeared a few times. The chain combines TRBV6-5 with TRBJ1-2, with a weak D call TRBD1 (5 bases). The V gene lost 10 bases and the J gene lost 5 bases, with 11 bases spanning the gap. The CDR3 covers 11 residues. The germline CDR1 and CDR2 sequences are MNHEY and SVGAGI. The CDR3: CATTEGYGYTF. CDR3 DNA sequence: TGTGCCACCACGGAGGGGTATGGCTACACCTTC.

The chain uses TRBV5-1 and TRBJ2-3; 9 bases align to TRBD1. V dropped 4 bases and J dropped 3; count of bases not matched to a gene: 9. Germline loops: CDR1 SGHRS, CDR2 YFSETQ. The length of the CDR3 is 16 residues. The CDR3: CASSPVPGTGTDTQYF. CDR3 DNA sequence: TGCGCCAGCAGCCCCGTCCCCGGGACAGGGACAGATACGCAGTATTTT.

This rearrangement joins TRBV19 to TRBJ2-5, with D perhaps TRBD1 (6 bases). CDR3 length: 19 residues. V shed 1 base and J shed 2 bases, with 23 bases lying between them. CDR1 LNHDA and CDR2 SQIVND come from the germline V gene (reference sequence). CDR3 residues: CASSIGLGFRDTYQETQYF. The CDR3 nucleotides read TGTGCCAGTAGTATAGGTCTCGGATTCCGGGACACGTATCAAGAGACCCAGTACTTC.

Only a few counts were recorded for this clone. V usage is TRBV6-5 and J usage is TRBJ1-1, with TRBD1 matching over 8 bases. Trimming took 6 bases from V and 3 from J; bases not matched to a gene: 9. The CDR3 spans 15 residues. Germline CDR1 MNHEY, CDR2 SVGAGI. The CDR3 region is CASSKRRQGHTEAFF. Here the CDR3 DNA reads TGTGCCAGCAGCAAAAGAAGACAGGGGCACACTGAAGCTTTCTTT.

The chain carries TRBV28 and TRBJ1-2; the D gene is possibly TRBD1 (5 bases). This CDR3 comprises 13 residues. Germline V lookup: CDR1 MDHEN, CDR2 SYDVKM. Trimming removed 2 bases at V and 9 bases at J, with 13 bases between. The CDR3 protein is CASSLVGPKRYTF. The DNA of the CDR3 is TGTGCCAGCAGTTTAGTGGGGCCGAAGCGCTACACCTTC.

The chain recombines TRBV6-1 with TRBJ1-3, with 7 bases identical to TRBD1. This CDR3 is 16 amino acids long. Germline V gene lookup returns CDR1 MNHNS and CDR2 SASEGT. V trimming: 2 bases; J trimming: 0 bases; junction bases outside the gene matches: 4. For the CDR3, the DNA is TGTGCCAGCAGTGAAAATTCAGGGGGCTCTGGAAACACCATATATTTT. This translates into CASSENSGGSGNTIYF.

The rearrangement joins TRBV6-5 to TRBJ2-7, with 7 bases fitting TRBD2. The CDR3 has 15 amino acids. Unmatched junction bases numbered 12, after V lost 6 bases and J lost 4 bases. Germline loops: CDR1 MNHEY, CDR2 SVGAGI. CDR3 in DNA: TGTGCCAGCAGCTCGAACAGCGGGGTTTATTACGAGCAGTACTTC. Translation: CASSSNSGVYYEQYF.

The V gene is TRBV10-3, the J gene TRBJ2-5; D unclear. Germline lookup yields CDR1 ENHRY and CDR2 SYGVKD. The length of the CDR3 is 15 residues. V was pared by 3 bases and J by 0 bases, with 11 bases between. The CDR3 protein is CAISEPGWYQETQYF. The CDR3 region has the DNA TGTGCCATCAGTGAACCAGGATGGTACCAAGAGACCCAGTACTTC.

The chain combines TRBV4-1 with TRBJ2-5; 9 bases match TRBD2. The V gene end was trimmed by 3 bases and the J gene end by 5 bases; junction bases not matched to a gene: 13. Germline assignment: CDR1 MGHRA and CDR2 YSYEKL. The CDR3 loop spans 17 amino acids. CDR3 sequence (DNA): TGCGCCAGCAGCCAGGGTGGGACTAGCCGTCAGAGGGAGACCCAGTACTTC. Its protein product is CASSQGGTSRQRETQYF.

This chain connects TRBV6-1 to TRBJ2-7, with 9 bases fitting TRBD1. Germline lookup yields CDR1 MNHNS and CDR2 SASEGT. Trimming removed 2 bases from V and 2 bases from J; junction bases left unmatched: 10. CDR3 length equals 17 residues. CDR3 protein: CASSERRGDRVTYEQYF. The CDR3 nucleotides read TGTGCCAGCAGTGAAAGAAGGGGGGACAGGGTAACCTACGAGCAGTACTTC.

V and J are TRBV9 and TRBJ1-1, with 8 positions matching TRBD1. Germline trimming cut 0 bases from V and 1 base from J; bases unmatched to any gene: 8. The CDR3 has 17 amino acids. Per the germline V gene, CDR1 is SGDLS and CDR2 is YYNGEE. The CDR3 here is CASSVGDLTGGNTEAFF. The CDR3 region has the DNA TGTGCCAGCAGCGTAGGTGACCTAACAGGGGGGAACACTGAAGCTTTCTTT.